This TCR beta chain was identified in a study of blood T cells in healthy people across ages. This clonotype has just a few counts. Alongside a J-beta primer mix, a sample-barcoded 5' primer served in a second PCR lasting 7 to 11 cycles. TCRdb fed the 5' RACE reads into MiXCR, producing one record per CDR3 protein. Of fewer than 700,000 distinct CDR3 sequences listed, about 43% were seen once; the top ten hold about 30%. The ends lost 7 bases at V and 3 bases at J; junction bases unmatched: 12. CDR3 length: 15 amino acids. The germline V gene has CDR1 LGHNA and CDR2 YNFKEQ. Source material: blood. The V call is TRBV4-2, the J call TRBJ2-7; TRBD2 aligns across 7 bases. This TCR came from an older man in good health. CDR3 in amino acids: CASTEGRAGYYEQYF. As DNA, the CDR3 is TGTGCCAGCACAGAAGGGAGGGCCGGATACTACGAGCAGTACTTC.